The 8 T cell receptor beta chains given below trace back to one sample, sequenced in a study of post-analysis software for immune sequencing data. General study findings and limits: Relative to controls, patients had about 5 TRBV segments at higher frequency, with TRBV5-6, TRBV5-1 and TRBV20-1 among these.

No antigen is known for these receptors. TCR beta cDNA libraries included unique molecular identifiers. TCRdb called the PCR reads again in MiXCR, with one record for every CDR3 protein. The sample has 650,000 to 850,000 distinct CDR3 sequences, around 50% seen once. Sequences were obtained from blood. Receptors originate from a girl aged 5-17 years with multiple sclerosis.

This chain joins TRBV29-1 and TRBJ2-3, with 7 bases that match TRBD2. J gave up 5 bases and V 5 bases, and 7 bases lay outside the gene matches. CDR3 length: 13 residues. CDR1 and CDR2 from the germline V gene are SQVTM and ANQGSEA. CDR3 bases: TGCAGCGTTTGGGGAGGGGAGGTAGATACGCAGTATTTT. It yields the protein CSVWGGEVDTQYF.

The chain joins TRBV7-9 to TRBJ1-4, with D possibly matching TRBD1 (5 bases). The ends were cut back, 1 base at V and 0 bases at J, with 6 bases in the middle. This CDR3 comprises 15 residues. Germline CDR1 reads SEHNR; CDR2 reads FQNEAQ (reference sequence). This chain's CDR3 is CASSLGDATNEKLFF. Written as DNA, the CDR3 is TGTGCCAGCAGCTTAGGGGACGCAACTAATGAAAAACTGTTTTTT.

The chain employs TRBV25-1 and TRBJ2-2, with 8 bases aligning to TRBD1. CDR1 MGHDK and CDR2 SYGVNS come from the germline V gene. The CDR3 has 16 amino acids. V lost 6 bases and J lost 1; bases outside the gene matches: 7. The CDR3 reads CASRKTGTGNTGELFF. The CDR3 nucleotides are TGTGCCAGCAGGAAGACCGGGACAGGGAACACCGGGGAGCTGTTTTTT.

This chain links TRBV12-3 or TRBV12-4 with TRBJ1-2; no clear D. CDR3 length: 14 amino acids. V lost 6 bases and J 2 bases, leaving 13 bases between the germline ends. CDR3 amino acids: CASRETSGNYGYTF. The CDR3 DNA is TGTGCCAGCAGAGAGACATCGGGAAACTATGGCTACACCTTC.

This chain uses TRBV5-5 with TRBJ1-2, with TRBD1 as a possible D gene (6 bases). The germline CDR1 and CDR2 sequences are SGHKS and YYEKEE (reference sequence). V gave up 6 bases and J gave up 3 bases, with 18 bases separating them. The CDR3 is 15 amino acids. CDR3 bases: TGTGCCAGCAACCACCGCCCTTCAGGGGACTATGGCTACACCTTC. As protein: CASNHRPSGDYGYTF.

The chain is built from TRBV7-9 and TRBJ2-3; perhaps TRBD2 as D (6 bases). Germline V lookup: CDR1 SEHNR, CDR2 FQNEAQ (reference sequence). The CDR3 is made up of 14 amino acids. Deletions cut 3 bases from V and 6 bases from J, with 13 bases between. The chain's CDR3 is CASSLARLEDTQYF. The DNA of the CDR3 is TGTGCCAGCAGCTTGGCTCGACTAGAGGATACGCAGTATTTT.

The V gene is TRBV20-1, the J gene TRBJ2-7, with TRBD2 as a possible D gene (6 bases). The DNA end favors TRBJ2-4, so the J call may be wrong. The germline V gene encodes CDR1 DFQATT and CDR2 SNEGSKA (reference sequence). This CDR3 region has 12 residues. The CDR3 region is CSARAGENIQYF. In DNA form, the CDR3 reads TGCAGTGCTAGAGCGGGAGAAAACATTCAGTACTTC.

J is TRBJ2-4 and V is TRBV27, with 9 bases aligning to TRBD1. In germline, CDR1 is MNHEY, CDR2 SMNVEV (reference sequence). The V gene end was trimmed by 2 bases and the J gene end by 6 bases; junction bases not matched to a gene: 17. The CDR3 consists of 19 residues. The CDR3 sequence: CASSLKVGQGLKLGNIQYF. The CDR3 DNA reads TGTGCCAGCAGTTTAAAAGTCGGACAGGGGTTGAAGTTGGGAAACATTCAGTACTTC.